These T cell receptor beta chains were read from a single sample in a study of beta chain features in type 1 diabetes. The protocol was immunoSEQ multiplex PCR, while the TCRdb copy is restricted to in-frame clones and leaves out a portion. The repertoire consists of 860,000 or so clones, with 15% to 20% occurring once and the leading ten covering 0.023%. The sample comprised naive CD4+ T cells from blood. These receptors were taken from a woman between 18 and 30 years old in good health. Both conserved end residues are part of each CDR3. The D gene is left open where the match is weak. The size entry is marked missing in some rows and otherwise reads once, few, many or a size class.

clone size	V gene	D gene	J gene	CDR3 protein	CDR3 DNA
.	TRBV5-1	TRBD2	TRBJ2-1	CASSVPGLASYNEQFF	TGCGCCAGCAGCGTACCGGGACTAGCATCCTACAATGAGCAGTTCTTC
few	TRBV15	TRBD1	TRBJ2-7	CATSRDRGPYEQYF	TGTGCCACCAGCAGAGACAGGGGGCCCTACGAGCAGTACTTC
.	TRBV7-8	TRBD2	TRBJ2-2	CASSPRGLAGAETGELFF	TGTGCCAGCAGCCCACGGGGACTAGCGGGAGCTGAGACCGGGGAGCTGTTTTTT
few	TRBV7-2	TRBD2	TRBJ2-5	CASSLGLAGYLETQYF	TGTGCCAGCAGCTTAGGACTAGCGGGGTACCTGGAGACCCAGTACTTC
.	TRBV27	.	TRBJ2-7	CASSSAQVSYEQYF	TGTGCCAGCTCTTCCGCACAGGTCTCCTACGAGCAGTACTTC
.	TRBV7-9	TRBD1	TRBJ1-2	CASSLATGQYYGYTF	TGTGCCAGCAGCTTAGCGACGGGACAGTACTATGGCTACACCTTC
.	TRBV19	TRBD1	TRBJ2-7	CASSPRGQGAVYEQYF	TGTGCCAGTAGTCCCCGGGGACAGGGGGCGGTCTACGAGCAGTACTTC
.	TRBV23-1	TRBD1	TRBJ2-7	CASSQLLGTVPYEQYF	TGCGCCAGCAGTCAATTACTCGGGACAGTACCCTACGAGCAGTACTTC
.	TRBV15	.	TRBJ2-3	CATSRDLNTQYF	TGTGCCACCAGCAGAGATCTAAATACGCAGTATTTT
.	TRBV19	TRBD1	TRBJ1-2	CASSRATGENYGYTF	TGTGCCAGTAGTAGGGCGACAGGGGAAAACTATGGCTACACCTTC
.	TRBV27	.	TRBJ2-1	CASSLRLPNNEQFF	TGTGCCAGCAGTTTACGACTACCCAACAATGAGCAGTTCTTC
.	TRBV11-2	TRBD2	TRBJ2-7	CASSLAAGAYEQYF	TGTGCCAGCAGCTTAGCAGCGGGGGCCTACGAGCAGTACTTC
.	TRBV2	.	TRBJ2-5	CASSARQVETQYF	TGTGCCAGCAGTGCCCGACAGGTGGAGACCCAGTACTTC
.	TRBV14	TRBD1	TRBJ2-5	CASSQGSGQVQETQYF	TGTGCCAGCAGCCAAGGATCAGGACAGGTACAAGAGACCCAGTACTTC
few	TRBV5-8	TRBD1	TRBJ1-4	CASSPGGARRKLFF	TGTGCCAGCAGCCCAGGGGGTGCGCGTCGGAAACTGTTTTTT
few	TRBV2	.	TRBJ1-2	CASSEVLGPRAYGYTF	TGTGCCAGCAGTGAAGTTCTGGGCCCGCGGGCCTATGGCTACACCTTC
few	TRBV28	.	TRBJ2-7	CASSRDHYEQYF	TGTGCCAGCAGCCGGGACCACTACGAGCAGTACTTC
.	TRBV7-9	.	TRBJ1-1	CASTLQLEAFF	TGTGCCAGCACCTTACAGCTAGAAGCTTTCTTT
few	TRBV9	.	TRBJ1-1	CASSVAPNLNTEAFF	TGTGCCAGCAGCGTAGCCCCGAACTTGAACACTGAAGCTTTCTTT
.	TRBV7-9	TRBD2	TRBJ2-1	CASSGASGSYEQFF	TGTGCCAGCAGTGGGGCTAGCGGGTCGTATGAGCAGTTCTTC
few	TRBV28	.	TRBJ2-5	CASSSSGLVNEETQYF	.
.	TRBV9	.	TRBJ2-2	CASSQRGGKGRLFF	TGTGCCAGCAGCCAGAGAGGGGGTAAAGGGAGGCTGTTTTTT
.	TRBV27	.	TRBJ1-5	CASSLRPSRGNQPQHF	TGTGCCAGCAGTTTACGACCCTCCCGGGGCAATCAGCCCCAGCATTTT
.	TRBV5-1	TRBD2	TRBJ2-1	CASSLMASGRSEQFF	TGCGCCAGCAGCTTGATGGCTAGCGGGAGGTCTGAGCAGTTCTTC
few	TRBV5-1	TRBD1	TRBJ2-3	CASSPGTGRPDTQYF	TGCGCCAGCTCTCCCGGGACAGGGCGTCCAGATACGCAGTATTTT
.	TRBV10-3	TRBD2	TRBJ2-3	CAISESPRTSYGDTQYF	TGTGCCATCAGTGAGTCCCCCCGGACTAGCTATGGAGATACGCAGTATTTT
few	TRBV2	TRBD1	TRBJ2-7	CASSKYRGPDPHEQYF	TGTGCCAGCAGCAAATACAGGGGGCCAGACCCCCACGAGCAGTACTTC
few	TRBV25-1	.	TRBJ2-5	CASSEFRGKEETQYF	TGTGCCAGCAGTGAATTCCGCGGAAAAGAAGAGACCCAGTACTTC
.	TRBV19	.	TRBJ2-7	CASSMRGQGLTYEQYF	TGTGCCAGTAGTATGAGGGGCCAGGGCCTGACCTACGAGCAGTACTTC
few	TRBV7-9	.	TRBJ2-7	CASSRQRLYEQYF	TGTGCCAGCAGCCGCCAACGCCTATACGAGCAGTACTTC
.	TRBV9	.	TRBJ1-1	CASSVEGERDTEAFF	TGTGCCAGCAGCGTAGAAGGGGAGCGAGACACTGAAGCTTTCTTT
.	TRBV5-1	.	TRBJ1-1	CASSLGENTEAFF	TGCGCCAGCAGCTTGGGAGAAAACACTGAAGCTTTCTTT
.	TRBV7-3	.	TRBJ2-2	CASSLTLATGELFF	TGTGCCAGCAGCTTAACGTTAGCGACCGGGGAGCTGTTTTTT
few	TRBV6-5	.	TRBJ1-2	CASSYWASDGYTF	TGTGCCAGCAGTTACTGGGCCTCGGATGGCTACACCTTC
few	TRBV18	.	TRBJ2-1	CASSPEGDEQFF	TGTGCCAGCTCACCCGAGGGTGATGAGCAGTTCTTC
.	TRBV10-3	TRBD1	TRBJ1-2	CAISKDPGQMNYGYTF	TGTGCCATCAGTAAAGACCCGGGACAGATGAACTATGGCTACACCTTC
few	TRBV14	.	TRBJ1-4	CASSLLGAGEKLFF	TGTGCCAGCAGCCTCTTAGGGGCGGGTGAAAAACTGTTTTTT
few	TRBV28	TRBD1	TRBJ2-1	CASSFTWFGTGNNGEQFF	TGTGCCAGCAGTTTTACTTGGTTCGGGACAGGGAACAATGGTGAGCAGTTCTTC
few	TRBV15	TRBD1	TRBJ2-7	CATSRIGQGADYEQYF	TGTGCCACCAGCAGAATAGGGCAGGGGGCAGACTACGAGCAGTACTTC
.	TRBV28	.	TRBJ2-1	CASSGGDSGSYNEQFF	TGTGCCAGCTCCGGAGGGGACTCTGGCTCCTACAATGAGCAGTTCTTC
few	TRBV28	TRBD1	TRBJ1-2	CASSLTGGAGYTF	TGTGCCAGCAGTTTAACAGGGGGCGCGGGCTACACCTTC
few	TRBV7-2	.	TRBJ2-1	CASSLFYNEQFF	TGTGCCAGCAGCCTATTTTACAATGAGCAGTTCTTC
few	TRBV7-9	TRBD1	TRBJ2-2	CASSQDRSSGSGELFF	TGTGCCAGCAGCCAGGACAGGTCGTCGGGCTCCGGGGAGCTGTTTTTT
.	TRBV2	.	TRBJ1-5	CASSAVGGSNQPQHF	TGTGCCAGCAGTGCGGTAGGGGGGAGCAATCAGCCCCAGCATTTT
few	TRBV10-3	.	TRBJ1-2	CAISGRSTGRLYGYTF	TGTGCCATCAGTGGAAGGTCGACAGGCCGTCTCTATGGCTACACCTTC
.	TRBV25-1	TRBD2	TRBJ2-1	CASSSSSGSSYNEQFF	TGTGCCAGCAGTTCGTCTAGCGGGAGCTCCTACAATGAGCAGTTCTTC
few	TRBV7-2	.	TRBJ2-7	CASSLGLRASEQYF	TGTGCCAGCAGCTTAGGTCTAAGAGCGTCTGAGCAGTACTTC
few	TRBV28	.	TRBJ1-1	CASSPWVDRSEAFF	TGTGCCAGCAGCCCCTGGGTAGACAGAAGTGAAGCTTTCTTT
.	TRBV6-4	TRBD2	TRBJ2-1	CASSREGGYNEQFF	TGTGCCAGCAGTCGGGAGGGTGGCTACAATGAGCAGTTCTTC
few	TRBV13	.	TRBJ2-7	CASSLRLGSYEQYF	TGTGCCAGCAGCCTAAGGTTAGGCTCCTACGAGCAGTACTTC
.	TRBV29-1	TRBD1	TRBJ2-7	CSVATGTLRGQYF	TGCAGCGTTGCGACAGGGACGTTGCGCGGGCAGTACTTC
once	TRBV7-3	.	TRBJ1-1	CASSLDKATEAFF	TGTGCCAGCAGCCTTGACAAAGCTACTGAAGCTTTCTTT
.	TRBV29-1	TRBD1	TRBJ2-6	CSVPGTGAYSGANVLTF	TGCAGCGTTCCGGGGACAGGGGCCTACTCTGGGGCCAACGTCCTGACTTTC
few	TRBV5-6	.	TRBJ1-2	CASRYRKANYGYTF	TGTGCCAGCAGGTACCGGAAAGCTAACTATGGCTACACCTTC
.	TRBV10-3	.	TRBJ2-7	CAISEQNLGLYEQYF	TGTGCCATCAGTGAGCAAAACTTAGGTCTCTACGAGCAGTACTTC